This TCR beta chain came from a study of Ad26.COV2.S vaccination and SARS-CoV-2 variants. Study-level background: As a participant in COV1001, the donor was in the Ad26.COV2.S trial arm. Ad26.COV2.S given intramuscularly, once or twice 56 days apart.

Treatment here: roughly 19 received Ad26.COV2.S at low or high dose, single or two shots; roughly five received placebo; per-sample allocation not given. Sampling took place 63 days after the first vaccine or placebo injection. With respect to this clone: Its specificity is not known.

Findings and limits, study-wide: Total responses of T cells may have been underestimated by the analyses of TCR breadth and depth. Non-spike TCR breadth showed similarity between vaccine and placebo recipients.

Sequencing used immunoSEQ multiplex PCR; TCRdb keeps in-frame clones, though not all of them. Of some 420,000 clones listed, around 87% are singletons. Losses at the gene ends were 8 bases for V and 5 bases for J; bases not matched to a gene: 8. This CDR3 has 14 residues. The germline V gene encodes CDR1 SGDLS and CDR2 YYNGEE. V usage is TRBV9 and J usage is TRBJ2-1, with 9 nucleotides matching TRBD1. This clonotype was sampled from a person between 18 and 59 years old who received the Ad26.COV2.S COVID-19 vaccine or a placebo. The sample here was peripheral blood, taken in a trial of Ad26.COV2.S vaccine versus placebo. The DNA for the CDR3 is TGTGCCAGTTTTCGGACAGGGGTTCACAATGAGCAGTTCTTC. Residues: CASFRTGVHNEQFF. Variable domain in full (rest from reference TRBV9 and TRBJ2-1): DSGVTQTPKHLITATGQRVTLRCSPRSGDLSVYWYQQSLDQGLQFLIQYYNGEERAKGNILERFSAQQFPDLHSELNLSSLELGDSALYFCASFRTGVHNEQFFGPGTRLTVL.